This TCR beta chain was sequenced for a study of molecular identifiers for immune sequencing clone quantification. Germline CDR1 reads SGHDN; CDR2 reads FVKESK. The CDR3 length is 15 residues. The V end was cut by 5 bases, the J end by 4 bases, with 15 bases between. Previously described methods and listed TCR primers were used for bulk TCR libraries. From the PCR reads, TCRdb called clonotypes with MiXCR, one entry per CDR3 protein. The data contain about half a million distinct CDR3 sequences, over 20% of them seen just once; the ten biggest clones take up about 0.8%. Whole-study results and caveats: Highly expanded clones may be undercounted when identical TCR molecules share barcodes. Whereas clones above 20 RNA copies held under 1% of naive-cell molecules, they held over 98% of effector molecules.

This clonotype showed up many times. What it binds is not known. Naive CD8 T cells were picked out by sorting for CD8+CD4-CCR7+CD45RA+. The TCR comes from a human donor in good health. Some libraries in this study had Jurkat cell RNA spiked in. The specimen sequenced was naive CD8+ T cells from blood, with Jurkat cell RNA spiked in. Sample subset: FACS-sorted CD8+CD4-CCR7+CD45RA+ naive T cells. This chain uses TRBV14 with TRBJ2-1; D might be TRBD2 (6 bases). CDR3 protein: CASSSSIGGYNEQFF. The CDR3 nucleotides read TGTGCCAGCAGCTCAAGTATCGGAGGGTACAATGAGCAGTTCTTC.